The sequence of this T cell receptor (beta chain) was determined in a study of blood T cell repertoires in COVID-19. Study background: From the United States, Italy and Spain came samples of acute and convalescent COVID-19.

Authors' analysis steps: Using reference gene primer amplification, nucleated cell counts were estimated. Sequencing was performed with immunoSEQ multiplex PCR; in TCRdb, only in-frame clones are kept and a portion is missing. V, J and clone size are taken as reported in that table, and D and trimming were inferred from the DNA itself. The sample records 70,000 to 80,000 clones, roughly 82% being singletons. The CDR3 spans 13 residues. Germline V lookup: CDR1 MRHNA, CDR2 SNTAGT. The germline V and J ends were trimmed by 6 bases and 6 bases, with 14 bases remaining between them. The TCR originated in an elderly woman with acute or convalescent COVID-19. Sequencing input: peripheral blood. The J gene is TRBJ1-1, the V gene TRBV6-4, with D maybe TRBD1 (6 bases). The DNA of the CDR3 is TGTGCCAGCAGCACAGGGTTCAGCGCTGAAGCTTTCTTT. Translating gives CASSTGFSAEAFF.